One sample yielded the 10 T cell receptor beta chains listed below, sequenced in a study of monozygotic twins with inflammatory bowel disease. With the 5' RACE reads reprocessed, TCRdb shows one record per CDR3 protein and no DNA. The sample is made up of 330,000 or so distinct CDR3 sequences, and the top ten hold 2% to 2.5% of it. Material for sequencing was blood. The source of these receptors is a human donor with ulcerative colitis or Crohn's disease, or a healthy co-twin of an affected twin (not recorded which).

The gene calls are TRBV20-1 and TRBJ2-7; the D gene TCRdb calls, TRBD1, cannot be checked with no DNA. The CDR3 is 12 residues long. Germline V gene data show CDR1 as DFQATT and CDR2 as SNEGSKA (reference sequence). The CDR3 sequence is CSARAPGYEQYF.

The chain uses TRBV12-3 or TRBV12-4 and TRBJ1-1; no DNA is available, so the TRBD1 call from TCRdb remains unchecked. There are 14 residues in the CDR3. The CDR3 protein is CASSGQGVVREAFF.

The chain is built from TRBV7-9 and TRBJ2-2. Germline CDR1 reads SEHNR; CDR2 reads FQNEAQ (reference sequence). The CDR3 runs 16 residues. This CDR3 reads CASSSQGLAGTGELFF.

The chain carries TRBV19 and TRBJ2-3; without DNA, the TCRdb call of TRBD1 cannot be checked. Germline CDR1 reads LNHDA; CDR2 reads SQIVND (reference sequence). This CDR3 contains 16 residues. CDR3: CASTPFGQGATDTQYF.

The chain uses TRBV5-5 and TRBJ2-3; the TCRdb D gene call, TRBD1, has no DNA to confirm it. Per germline, CDR1 SGHKS and CDR2 YYEKEE (reference sequence). The CDR3 has 15 amino acids. The CDR3 here is CASSFSDRASDTQYF.

The chain carries TRBV15 and TRBJ2-3; with no DNA, the TCRdb D assignment of TRBD1 cannot be verified. The CDR3 consists of 12 residues. Looked up from germline, CDR1 is LNHNV and CDR2 is YYDKDF (reference sequence). CDR3 in amino acids: CATSRELGQANF.

This chain connects TRBV5-1 to TRBJ2-5. The CDR3 totals 15 residues. Germline CDR1 SGHRS, CDR2 YFSETQ. CDR3 residues: CASSFRQGIRETQYF. Drawing the rest from reference TRBV5-1 and TRBJ2-5, the complete variable domain is KAGVTQTPRYLIKTRGQQVTLSCSPISGHRSVSWYQQTPGQGLQFLFEYFSETQRNKGNFPGRFSGRQFSNSRSEMNVSTLELGDSALYLCASSFRQGIRETQYFGPGTRLLVL.

The chain recombines TRBV5-1 with TRBJ2-3; there is no DNA to check the TCRdb D call of TRBD2. The germline V gene encodes CDR1 SGHRS and CDR2 YFSETQ. The CDR3 is 15 amino acids. CDR3 amino acids: CASSSAGRTSDTQYF.

This chain connects TRBV19 to TRBJ1-2; TCRdb indicates TRBD1, and absent DNA this call remains unverified. CDR1 and CDR2 (germline): LNHDA, SQIVND (reference sequence). This CDR3 is 15 amino acids long. CDR3 region: CASSSHRESWYGYTF.

The CDR3 region is CAISAEGLPGETQYF. The gene calls are TRBV10-3 and TRBJ2-5; TCRdb designates TRBD2, a call that cannot be tested without DNA. This CDR3 region has 15 residues. The germline V gene has CDR1 ENHRY and CDR2 SYGVKD.